This TCR beta chain was obtained from a study of CXCR3-negative and CXCR3-positive naive CD8 T cells. Carrying UMI labels, the TRB cDNA libraries were prepared through 5' RACE. TCRdb reprocessed the 5' RACE reads, keeping one entry per CDR3 protein, no DNA. In all, the sample yields 45,000 to 70,000 distinct CDR3 sequences. The CDR3 has 14 amino acids. Germline V gene data show CDR1 as SEHNR and CDR2 as FQNEAQ (reference sequence). The J gene is TRBJ2-7, the V gene TRBV7-9; the TCRdb call, TRBD1, lacks DNA for checking. Specimen: memory CD8+ T cells from blood. The TCR was taken from a human donor in good health. Some clones in this sample may be carry-over from other donors' samples. CDR3 sequence: CASSPPGQTYEQYF.